These T cell receptor beta chains were read from a single sample in a study of blood T cell repertoires in COVID-19. TCRdb's table, derived via immunoSEQ multiplex PCR, lists solely in-frame clones and lacks some. The data show about 300,000 clones, with nearly 90% seen just once and 2.9% held by the top ten. Source material: PBMCs or T cells enriched from blood (not recorded which). The receptors originated from a woman between 50 and 59 years old who had been exposed to COVID-19. Both conserved end residues are part of each CDR3. The order of the fields is V gene, clone size, D gene, J gene, CDR3 length, CDR3 DNA, CDR3 protein. A D gene is named only where the DNA matches it firmly. Some rows have no size entry. The others give once, few or many, or a class for an expanded clone.

V gene: TRBV5-1; clone size: NA; D gene: NA; J gene: TRBJ1-1; CDR3 length: 15; CDR3 DNA: TGCGCCAGCAGCTTGGGAGGGCAGCTGAACACTGAAGCTTTCTTT; CDR3 protein: CASSLGGQLNTEAFF
V gene: TRBV19; clone size: NA; D gene: NA; J gene: TRBJ1-4; CDR3 length: 11; CDR3 DNA: TGTGCCAGTAGTATTATGGAAAAACTGTTTTTT; CDR3 protein: CASSIMEKLFF
V gene: TRBV4-2; clone size: NA; D gene: TRBD2; J gene: TRBJ2-7; CDR3 length: 18; CDR3 DNA: TGTGCCAGCAGCCAAGGTGGACTAGCGGGGGGACCCTCCTACGAGCAGTACTTC; CDR3 protein: CASSQGGLAGGPSYEQYF
V gene: TRBV5-1; clone size: NA; D gene: TRBD1; J gene: TRBJ1-6; CDR3 length: 15; CDR3 DNA: TGCGCCAGCAGCTTGGGACAGGGTCTTAATTCACCCCTCCACTTT; CDR3 protein: CASSLGQGLNSPLHF
V gene: TRBV7-2; clone size: NA; D gene: TRBD2; J gene: TRBJ2-1; CDR3 length: 19; CDR3 DNA: TGTGCCAGCAGCTTAGATTGGACTAGCGGGCGCTTACAATACAATGAGCAGTTCTTC; CDR3 protein: CASSLDWTSGRLQYNEQFF
V gene: TRBV5-1; clone size: few; D gene: TRBD2; J gene: TRBJ2-2; CDR3 length: 16; CDR3 DNA: TGCGCCAGCAGCAAAGGGACTAGCGGGGGAGCCGGGGAGCTGTTTTTT; CDR3 protein: CASSKGTSGGAGELFF
V gene: TRBV24-1; clone size: NA; D gene: NA; J gene: TRBJ2-3; CDR3 length: 14; CDR3 DNA: TGTGCCACCAGCCGCCCGGGTAGCACAGATACGCAGTATTTT; CDR3 protein: CATSRPGSTDTQYF
V gene: TRBV3-1/TRBV3-2; clone size: NA; D gene: NA; J gene: TRBJ2-2; CDR3 length: 16; CDR3 DNA: TGTGCCAGCAGCCAAGACCCCGGGTTGAACACCGGGGAGCTGTTTTTT; CDR3 protein: CASSQDPGLNTGELFF
V gene: TRBV9; clone size: NA; D gene: TRBD2; J gene: TRBJ2-5; CDR3 length: 16; CDR3 DNA: TGTGCCAGCAGCGTAGGGACTAGCGGGGGCCAGGAGACCCAGTACTTC; CDR3 protein: CASSVGTSGGQETQYF
V gene: TRBV19; clone size: NA; D gene: NA; J gene: TRBJ1-5; CDR3 length: 15; CDR3 DNA: TGTGCCAGTAGGACCCGACAGGTTAGCAATCAGCCCCAGCATTTT; CDR3 protein: CASRTRQVSNQPQHF
V gene: TRBV3-1/TRBV3-2; clone size: NA; D gene: NA; J gene: TRBJ1-2; CDR3 length: 15; CDR3 DNA: TGTGCCAGCAGCCAAGCCCTGTCCGGGGTGGGCGGCTACACCTTC; CDR3 protein: CASSQALSGVGGYTF
V gene: TRBV28; clone size: few; D gene: TRBD1; J gene: TRBJ2-1; CDR3 length: 15; CDR3 DNA: TGTGCCAGCACAATACTTAGGGGGCCTCCCGTTGAGCAGTTCTTC; CDR3 protein: CASTILRGPPVEQFF
V gene: TRBV7-9; clone size: NA; D gene: NA; J gene: TRBJ2-3; CDR3 length: 15; CDR3 DNA: TGTGCCAGCAGCTCTCAGCAGGGGTGGGCAGATACGCAGTATTTT; CDR3 protein: CASSSQQGWADTQYF
V gene: TRBV6-5; clone size: NA; D gene: TRBD1; J gene: TRBJ1-4; CDR3 length: 16; CDR3 DNA: TGTGCCAGCAGTTCCAGACAGGGAACAACTAATGAAAAACTGTTTTTT; CDR3 protein: CASSSRQGTTNEKLFF
V gene: TRBV5-4; clone size: NA; D gene: NA; J gene: TRBJ1-4; CDR3 length: 12; CDR3 DNA: TGTGCCAGCAGCGAGGGAGGGGAAAAACTGTTTTTT; CDR3 protein: CASSEGGEKLFF
V gene: TRBV25-1; clone size: NA; D gene: NA; J gene: TRBJ2-5; CDR3 length: 15; CDR3 DNA: TGTGCCAGCAGTGCCTTGACAGGCCCCCAAGAGACCCAGTACTTC; CDR3 protein: CASSALTGPQETQYF
V gene: TRBV5-4; clone size: NA; D gene: NA; J gene: TRBJ1-2; CDR3 length: 16; CDR3 DNA: TGTGCCAGCAGAAGAGGGGGGGAGAACGCTAACTATGGCTACACCTTC; CDR3 protein: CASRRGGENANYGYTF
V gene: TRBV5-4; clone size: NA; D gene: NA; J gene: TRBJ1-2; CDR3 length: 16; CDR3 DNA: TGTGCCAGCAGCTTGGGCCCCCGGGGGGGCAACTATGGCTACACCTTC; CDR3 protein: CASSLGPRGGNYGYTF
V gene: TRBV19; clone size: NA; D gene: TRBD2; J gene: TRBJ2-7; CDR3 length: 14; CDR3 DNA: TGTGCCAGTAGTATATCGGCGGGGGACTACGAGCAGTACTTC; CDR3 protein: CASSISAGDYEQYF
V gene: TRBV5-5; clone size: NA; D gene: NA; J gene: TRBJ2-1; CDR3 length: 18; CDR3 DNA: TGTGCCAGCAGCTTTTTGGGAGTCGGCCTCGTTTCCTACAATGAGCAGTTCTTC; CDR3 protein: CASSFLGVGLVSYNEQFF
V gene: TRBV9; clone size: NA; D gene: NA; J gene: TRBJ1-5; CDR3 length: 15; CDR3 DNA: TGTGCCAGCAGCGTAGATTGGGGGCCCAATCAGCCCCAGCATTTT; CDR3 protein: CASSVDWGPNQPQHF
V gene: TRBV11-3; clone size: NA; D gene: NA; J gene: TRBJ2-3; CDR3 length: 14; CDR3 DNA: TGTGCCAGCAGCTCTCACCGGGGATCGGATACGCAGTATTTT; CDR3 protein: CASSSHRGSDTQYF
V gene: TRBV5-1; clone size: NA; D gene: TRBD1; J gene: TRBJ1-2; CDR3 length: 15; CDR3 DNA: TGCGCCAGCAGCCCCGGGACAGGCTCAGGCCATGGCTACACCTTC; CDR3 protein: CASSPGTGSGHGYTF
V gene: TRBV5-1; clone size: NA; D gene: TRBD1; J gene: TRBJ2-1; CDR3 length: 16; CDR3 DNA: TGCGCCAGCAGCAAGAGACAGGGGGCGACCTACAATGAGCAGTTCTTC; CDR3 protein: CASSKRQGATYNEQFF
V gene: TRBV6-5; clone size: once; D gene: NA; J gene: TRBJ2-7; CDR3 length: 13; CDR3 DNA: TGTGCCAGCAGAGAGAGAGGGCTGCGCGAGCAGTACTTC; CDR3 protein: CASRERGLREQYF
V gene: TRBV27; clone size: NA; D gene: TRBD2; J gene: TRBJ2-1; CDR3 length: 16; CDR3 DNA: TGTGCCAGCAGTAATCCTCAGCGGGGGGGCCTAGATGAGCAGTTCTTC; CDR3 protein: CASSNPQRGGLDEQFF
V gene: TRBV6-5; clone size: NA; D gene: NA; J gene: TRBJ2-5; CDR3 length: 14; CDR3 DNA: TGTGCCAGCAGACCACAGGTGCCAAAAGAGACCCAGTACTTC; CDR3 protein: CASRPQVPKETQYF
V gene: TRBV9; clone size: NA; D gene: TRBD1; J gene: TRBJ1-1; CDR3 length: 16; CDR3 DNA: TGTGCCAGCAGCGCCCCCCGGACAGGCCCGAACACTGAAGCTTTCTTT; CDR3 protein: CASSAPRTGPNTEAFF
V gene: TRBV25-1; clone size: NA; D gene: TRBD1; J gene: TRBJ1-5; CDR3 length: 15; CDR3 DNA: TGTGCCAGCAGTGCCGGGACAGGGGGTTATCAGCCCCAGCATTTT; CDR3 protein: CASSAGTGGYQPQHF
V gene: TRBV5-4; clone size: NA; D gene: NA; J gene: TRBJ1-2; CDR3 length: 13; CDR3 DNA: TGTGCCAGCAGCTTCGGCGGCAACTATGGCTACACCTTC; CDR3 protein: CASSFGGNYGYTF
V gene: TRBV30; clone size: NA; D gene: NA; J gene: TRBJ1-1; CDR3 length: 13; CDR3 DNA: TGTGCCTGGAGTGTACGCGGGGGCACTGAAGCTTTCTTT; CDR3 protein: CAWSVRGGTEAFF
V gene: TRBV28; clone size: NA; D gene: NA; J gene: TRBJ2-3; CDR3 length: 14; CDR3 DNA: TGTGCCAGCAGTCGAAGCATCTTCACAGATACGCAGTATTTT; CDR3 protein: CASSRSIFTDTQYF
V gene: TRBV19; clone size: NA; D gene: TRBD1; J gene: TRBJ2-2; CDR3 length: 17; CDR3 DNA: TGTGCCAGTAGTCCGCGGCCCCAGGGGGTCCCCACCGGGGAGCTGTTTTTT; CDR3 protein: CASSPRPQGVPTGELFF
V gene: TRBV5-1; clone size: NA; D gene: TRBD1; J gene: TRBJ1-2; CDR3 length: 16; CDR3 DNA: TGCGCCAGCAGCCCCACCGGGGCCCAGGGGGTTTATGGCTACACCTTC; CDR3 protein: CASSPTGAQGVYGYTF
V gene: TRBV21-1; clone size: NA; D gene: NA; J gene: TRBJ1-2; CDR3 length: 14; CDR3 DNA: TGTGCCAGCAGCACAATACAGTTGAACTATGGCTACACCTTC; CDR3 protein: CASSTIQLNYGYTF
V gene: TRBV6-5; clone size: NA; D gene: TRBD1; J gene: TRBJ2-1; CDR3 length: 15; CDR3 DNA: TGTGCCAGCAGTTCAAGGACAGGGACCTACAATGAGCAGTTCTTC; CDR3 protein: CASSSRTGTYNEQFF
V gene: TRBV7-8; clone size: NA; D gene: TRBD1; J gene: TRBJ1-6; CDR3 length: 18; CDR3 DNA: TGTGCCAGCAGCTTAGTAACAGGGGCGAGCTCCTATAATTCACCCCTCCACTTT; CDR3 protein: CASSLVTGASSYNSPLHF
V gene: TRBV3-1/TRBV3-2; clone size: once; D gene: NA; J gene: TRBJ1-3; CDR3 length: 19; CDR3 DNA: TGTGCCAGCAGCCAAGGGAGCCCCGGGAGGGGTAGCTCTGGAAACACCATATATTTT; CDR3 protein: CASSQGSPGRGSSGNTIYF
V gene: TRBV9; clone size: NA; D gene: NA; J gene: TRBJ1-2; CDR3 length: 16; CDR3 DNA: TGTGCCAGCAGCTCCCAGGAGGGCAGGAGTAACTATGGCTACACCTTC; CDR3 protein: CASSSQEGRSNYGYTF
V gene: TRBV6-1; clone size: NA; D gene: TRBD2; J gene: TRBJ2-6; CDR3 length: 19; CDR3 DNA: TGTGCCAGCAGTGAAGTTCTAGCGGGGGTCAACTCTGGGGCCAACGTCCTGACTTTC; CDR3 protein: CASSEVLAGVNSGANVLTF
V gene: TRBV6-2/TRBV6-3; clone size: NA; D gene: TRBD1; J gene: TRBJ2-1; CDR3 length: 20; CDR3 DNA: TGTGCCAGCAGCCTCAAGCCGGGACAGGGTTTCAGCCCAGGACGGAGTGAGCAGTTCTTC; CDR3 protein: CASSLKPGQGFSPGRSEQFF
V gene: TRBV2; clone size: NA; D gene: NA; J gene: TRBJ2-1; CDR3 length: 14; CDR3 DNA: TGTGCCAGCAGGTTAGGGGGGGCCTACAATGAGCAGTTCTTC; CDR3 protein: CASRLGGAYNEQFF
V gene: TRBV28; clone size: NA; D gene: TRBD1; J gene: TRBJ2-7; CDR3 length: 15; CDR3 DNA: TGTGCCAGCACTCTTAGACAGGGGGCTGACTACGAGCAGTACTTC; CDR3 protein: CASTLRQGADYEQYF
V gene: TRBV2; clone size: NA; D gene: NA; J gene: TRBJ1-6; CDR3 length: 15; CDR3 DNA: TGTGCCAGCAGTGAAGGGCGGGCCGGCGGATCACCCCTCCACTTT; CDR3 protein: CASSEGRAGGSPLHF
V gene: TRBV19; clone size: NA; D gene: TRBD1; J gene: TRBJ1-4; CDR3 length: 18; CDR3 DNA: TGTGCCAGTAGTATCTGGACAGGGAGTCGCTTTCCTAATGAAAAACTGTTTTTT; CDR3 protein: CASSIWTGSRFPNEKLFF
V gene: TRBV9; clone size: once; D gene: NA; J gene: TRBJ1-6; CDR3 length: 16; CDR3 DNA: TGTGCCAGCAGCGTAGGAGGGGGATCAAATAATTCACCCCTCCACTTT; CDR3 protein: CASSVGGGSNNSPLHF
V gene: TRBV27; clone size: NA; D gene: NA; J gene: TRBJ2-5; CDR3 length: 12; CDR3 DNA: TGTGCCAGCAGTGCCAGGGGAGAGACCCAGTACTTC; CDR3 protein: CASSARGETQYF
V gene: TRBV4-1; clone size: NA; D gene: TRBD2; J gene: TRBJ2-5; CDR3 length: 17; CDR3 DNA: TGCGCCAGCAGCCAAGTCTTAGGAGCGGGGGGCCAAGAGACCCAGTACTTC; CDR3 protein: CASSQVLGAGGQETQYF